This entry describes one TCR beta chain. Clones were read by immunoSEQ multiplex PCR, and TCRdb kept only the in-frame ones, dropping some. Among about 300,000 clones listed, 88% were seen once. These data belong to a study of blood T cell repertoires in COVID-19. Trimming at V came to 3 bases and at J to 1 base, leaving 2 bases not matched to a gene. Germline V CDR1 and CDR2: SNHLY, FYNNEI. CDR3 length equals 14 residues. The V call is TRBV2, the J call TRBJ1-1; 7 bases line up with TRBD1. This TCR derives from a woman aged 25 to 39 who had recovered from COVID-19. Source material: peripheral blood. DNA for the CDR3: TGTGCCAGCAGTGAGACAGGGCCGAACACTGAAGCTTTCTTT. Its protein product is CASSETGPNTEAFF.